This T cell receptor beta chain was documented in a study of T cell changes during pregnancy in multiple sclerosis. The CDR3 totals 15 residues. Losses at the gene ends were 10 bases for V and 5 bases for J; bases not matched to a gene: 13. Germline assignment: CDR1 MNHEY and CDR2 SMNVEV (reference sequence). TCRdb keeps only in-frame clones here, not all; method: immunoSEQ multiplex PCR. In the table there are about 61,000 clones, roughly nine tenths of which are singletons. Material: peripheral blood, obtained in the first trimester of pregnancy. This sequence joins TRBV27 and TRBJ2-2; 7 positions agree with TRBD1. The sequence derives from a female donor in good health, enrolled as a control in a pregnancy study. The CDR3 DNA reads as TGTGCCACCACGGAAGGGGGCGCGGAGACCGGGGAGCTGTTTTTT. Residues: CATTEGGAETGELFF.